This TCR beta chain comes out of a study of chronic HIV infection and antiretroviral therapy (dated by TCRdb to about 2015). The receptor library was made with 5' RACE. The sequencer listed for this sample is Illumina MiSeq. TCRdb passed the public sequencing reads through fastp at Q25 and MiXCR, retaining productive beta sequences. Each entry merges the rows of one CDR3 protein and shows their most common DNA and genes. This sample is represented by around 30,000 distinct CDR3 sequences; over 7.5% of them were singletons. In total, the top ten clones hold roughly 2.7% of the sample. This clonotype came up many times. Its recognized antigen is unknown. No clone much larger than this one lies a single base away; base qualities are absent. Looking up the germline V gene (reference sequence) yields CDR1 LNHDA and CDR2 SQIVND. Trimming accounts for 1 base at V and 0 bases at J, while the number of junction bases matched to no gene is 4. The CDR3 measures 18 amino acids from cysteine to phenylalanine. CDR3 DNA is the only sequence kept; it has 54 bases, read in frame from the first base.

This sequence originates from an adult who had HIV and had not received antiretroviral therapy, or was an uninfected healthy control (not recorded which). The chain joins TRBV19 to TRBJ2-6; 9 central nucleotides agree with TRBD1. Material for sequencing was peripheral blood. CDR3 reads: CASSIGGTGLSGANVLTF. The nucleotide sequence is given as TGTGCCAGTAGTATAGGTGGGACAGGGCTCTCTGGGGCCAACGTCCTGACTTTC. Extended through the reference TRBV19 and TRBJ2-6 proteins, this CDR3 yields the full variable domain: DGGITQSPKYLFRKEGQNVTLSCEQNLNHDAMYWYRQDPGQGLRLIYYSQIVNDFQKGDIAEGYSVSREKKESFPLTVTSAQKNPTAFYLCASSIGGTGLSGANVLTFGAGSRLTVL.